The 12 T cell receptor beta chains reported below all come from one sample, sequenced in a study of T cells expressing NK-cell markers. TCRdb reanalyzed the 5' RACE reads, giving one entry per CDR3 protein sequence and no DNA. The specimen's table records roughly 160,000 distinct CDR3 sequences. Sequencing was carried out using blood T cells: a sorted CD56 or NKG2C T cell subset, CD4+ or CD8+ T cells, or bulk PBMC T cells (not recorded which). The receptors here all came from a woman aged 18 to 69 in good health.

CDR3 amino acids: CASSPFRDRGLSTEAFF. The chain couples TRBV7-9 to TRBJ1-1; TCRdb gives TRBD1 as the D gene, but with no DNA this cannot be confirmed. Germline V gene sequence: CDR1 SEHNR, CDR2 FQNEAQ (reference sequence). The CDR3 runs to 17 residues.

V is TRBV5-1 and J is TRBJ2-1; TCRdb indicates TRBD1, and absent DNA this call remains unverified. This CDR3 has 15 residues. Germline assignment: CDR1 SGHRS and CDR2 YFSETQ. This CDR3 reads CASSLGGPRINEQFF.

This chain joins TRBV6-5 and TRBJ2-2; TCRdb picks TRBD2, but there is no DNA to check that call. Germline CDR1 is MNHEY and CDR2 is SVGAGI. There are 22 residues in the CDR3. CDR3 region: CASTSDPTDSKRAGGRTGELFF.

The chain recombines TRBV14 with TRBJ1-1; absent DNA, TCRdb's TRBD1 call cannot be checked. CDR1 is SGHDN and CDR2 is FVKESK in the germline V gene. The CDR3 length is 14 residues. This chain's CDR3 is CASSQVYGRAEAFF.

The rearrangement uses TRBV12-3 or TRBV12-4 and TRBJ2-3; the TCRdb D gene call, TRBD2, has no DNA to confirm it. The CDR3 length is 14 residues. The CDR3 reads CASRQRGVTDTQYF.

The genes are TRBV5-6 and TRBJ1-2. CDR3 length: 13 amino acids. In germline, CDR1 is SGHDT, CDR2 YYEEEE. This CDR3 reads CASSLQQSYGYTF.

This chain connects TRBV29-1 to TRBJ2-7; TCRdb's D call, TRBD1, is unchecked because there is no DNA. From germline, CDR1 is SQVTM and CDR2 ANQGSEA. The CDR3 covers 12 residues. The CDR3 here is CSARGSYYEQYF.

This chain's CDR3 is CASSLDPLSMNTEAFF. The V call is TRBV5-1, the J call TRBJ1-1. CDR1 is SGHRS and CDR2 is YFSETQ in the germline V gene. There are 16 residues in the CDR3.

The rearrangement uses TRBV20-1 and TRBJ2-7; the D gene TCRdb calls, TRBD1, cannot be checked with no DNA. The CDR3 runs to 12 residues. The germline CDR1 and CDR2 sequences are DFQATT and SNEGSKA (reference sequence). This chain's CDR3 is CRPGGETYEQYF.

This chain's CDR3 is CASSLGLAGARDTQYF. The chain joins TRBV11-2 to TRBJ2-3; the D call of TRBD2 rests on TCRdb alone, since no DNA is present to check it. Germline lookup yields CDR1 SGHAT and CDR2 FQNNGV. This CDR3 has 16 amino acids.

The J gene is TRBJ2-3, the V gene TRBV5-1; TCRdb names TRBD1, which stays unverified in the absence of DNA. Per germline, CDR1 SGHRS and CDR2 YFSETQ. The length of the CDR3 is 16 residues. CDR3 loop: CASSLHRDTSTDTQYF.

The chain employs TRBV3-1 and TRBJ2-7; TCRdb returns TRBD1, unconfirmable since there is no DNA. CDR3 size: 15 residues. The germline gives CDR1 LGHDT, CDR2 YNNKEL (reference sequence). The CDR3 reads CASSLGAEYTYEQYF.